This TCR beta chain was documented in a study of blood T cells in healthy people across ages. Combining a sample-barcoded 5' primer with a J-beta primer mix, a second PCR ran for 7 to 11 cycles. CDR3-containing paired-end reads numbering at least 3 million came from each sample. TCRdb re-called the 5' RACE reads with MiXCR, one entry per CDR3 protein. The table lists under 1,100,000 distinct CDR3 sequences, about 25% of them singletons. The V end was cut by 5 bases, the J end by 1 base, with 14 bases between. The CDR3 spans 15 residues. The germline V gene encodes CDR1 SEHNR and CDR2 FQNEAQ (reference sequence). This sample was also put to use in a study of T cells of mothers and their children.

The gene calls are TRBV7-9 and TRBJ2-5; D gene uncertain. The source is a girl aged 2-15 years in good health. The sequenced material came from blood. Written as DNA, the CDR3 is TGTGCCAGCAGCCTTACGACCGGGCTCCAAGAGACCCAGTACTTC. Amino acid sequence: CASSLTTGLQETQYF.